These 26 T cell receptor beta chains were all obtained from the same sample, sequenced in a study of T cells expressing NK-cell markers. Following a re-call of the 5' RACE reads, TCRdb has one entry per CDR3 protein and lacks DNA. Its table records 300,000 to 500,000 distinct CDR3 sequences. The sequencing input was blood T cells: a sorted CD56 or NKG2C T cell subset, CD4+ or CD8+ T cells, or bulk PBMC T cells (not recorded which). The receptors were sampled from a woman aged 50 to 60 in good health.

The chain has TRBV6-6 and TRBJ2-6; TCRdb selects TRBD1, and the lack of DNA leaves this call unchecked. Germline assignment: CDR1 MNHNY and CDR2 SVGAGI (reference sequence). The CDR3 runs to 15 residues. CDR3 amino acids: CASRKPGSGANVLTF.

This sequence joins TRBV20-1 and TRBJ2-1; no DNA is available, so the TRBD2 call from TCRdb remains unchecked. CDR1 and CDR2 from the germline V gene are DFQATT and SNEGSKA (reference sequence). The CDR3 loop spans 16 amino acids. The CDR3 loop is CSARLASGRRHNEQFF.

The CDR3 here is CASSPPEGSGRSRTQYF. The chain is built from TRBV5-5 and TRBJ2-3; TCRdb's assignment of TRBD2 cannot be checked, as there is no DNA. The CDR3 spans 17 residues. Germline CDR1 reads SGHKS; CDR2 reads YYEKEE (reference sequence).

This chain connects TRBV12-3 or TRBV12-4 to TRBJ2-1; TCRdb outputs TRBD2, but without DNA this stays unchecked. CDR3 size: 12 residues. The CDR3 reads CASSYPTSGPFF.

V and J are TRBV13 and TRBJ2-1; the TCRdb call, TRBD1, lacks DNA for checking. Germline loops: CDR1 PRHDT, CDR2 FYEKMQ (reference sequence). The length of the CDR3 is 15 residues. The CDR3 sequence: CASSSPGTGHNEQFF.

V is TRBV20-1 and J is TRBJ1-5. This CDR3 is 17 amino acids long. Germline loops: CDR1 DFQATT, CDR2 SNEGSKA (reference sequence). CDR3 region: CSARDAQRVGENQPQHF.

The chain is built from TRBV12-3 or TRBV12-4 and TRBJ2-1; the TCRdb D gene call, TRBD1, has no DNA to confirm it. The CDR3 has 15 residues. CDR3 region: CASSPQTGGSGEQFF.

V usage is TRBV20-1 and J usage is TRBJ2-3; TCRdb selects TRBD2, and the lack of DNA leaves this call unchecked. In germline, CDR1 is DFQATT, CDR2 SNEGSKA (reference sequence). The length of the CDR3 is 17 residues. This CDR3 reads CSAREGYAGGRTDTQYF.

CDR3 sequence reads: CASWDGVNYGYTF. The chain joins TRBV28 to TRBJ1-2; TCRdb designates TRBD1, a call that cannot be tested without DNA. The V gene's germline CDR1 is MDHEN and CDR2 SYDVKM. The CDR3 runs to 13 residues.

The rearrangement joins TRBV7-9 to TRBJ2-3; the D call from TCRdb, TRBD1, cannot be confirmed without DNA. CDR1 is SEHNR, CDR2 FQNEAQ, per germline (reference sequence). The CDR3 is made up of 16 amino acids. The CDR3 here is CASSLPDRGITDTQYF.

V is TRBV25-1 and J is TRBJ1-5; TCRdb calls TRBD1, which cannot be checked without DNA. Germline V gene data show CDR1 as MGHDK and CDR2 as SYGVNS. The CDR3 has 14 amino acids. The chain's CDR3 is CASSAWEGAQPQHF.

This chain links TRBV21-1 with TRBJ2-1. TRBV21-1 has pseudogene status. The CDR3 length is 12 residues. CDR3 sequence: CASSKSVNEQFF.

The rearrangement joins TRBV11-3 to TRBJ2-1; TCRdb's D gene call, TRBD1, goes unchecked for lack of DNA. Germline V gives CDR1 SGHNT, CDR2 YENEEA. This CDR3 is 14 amino acids long. The CDR3 reads CASRDPVSYNEQFF.

V and J are TRBV5-1 and TRBJ2-7; TCRdb returns TRBD1, unconfirmable since there is no DNA. Per the germline V gene, CDR1 is SGHRS and CDR2 is YFSETQ. The CDR3 is 15 residues long. The CDR3: CASSFWPGTGNEQYF.

The chain combines TRBV25-1 with TRBJ2-2; TCRdb names TRBD1, which stays unverified in the absence of DNA. Germline V gives CDR1 MGHDK, CDR2 SYGVNS. The CDR3 runs 15 residues. CDR3 sequence: CASIKGLGDTGELFF.

V and J are TRBV5-6 and TRBJ2-2. The CDR3 covers 12 residues. Germline V gene sequence: CDR1 SGHDT, CDR2 YYEEEE. This CDR3 reads CASSWISGELFF.

The V gene is TRBV10-3, the J gene TRBJ2-7; checking the TCRdb D call of TRBD2 is not possible without DNA. The length of the CDR3 is 13 residues. Looked up from germline, CDR1 is ENHRY and CDR2 is SYGVKD. This chain's CDR3 is CAISETEGHEQYF.

The chain is built from TRBV4-1 and TRBJ1-1. CDR1 MGHRA and CDR2 YSYEKL come from the germline V gene. This CDR3 region has 15 residues. The CDR3 sequence is CASSQDRSVGTEAFF.

The chain uses TRBV29-1 and TRBJ2-5. The germline gives CDR1 SQVTM, CDR2 ANQGSEA. CDR3 size: 14 residues. CDR3 in amino acids: CSAVIWGTQETQYF.

The V and J genes are TRBV7-9 and TRBJ1-6. The CDR3 totals 14 residues. The germline V gene encodes CDR1 SEHNR and CDR2 FQNEAQ (reference sequence). The CDR3 spells CASSQIVENSPLHF. The full variable domain, in which reference TRBV7-9 and TRBJ1-6 provide the parts outside the CDR3, is DTGVSQNPRHKITKRGQNVTFRCDPISEHNRLYWYRQTLGQGPEFLTYFQNEAQLEKSRLLSDRFSAERPKGSFSTLEIQRTEQGDSAMYLCASSQIVENSPLHFGNGTRLTVT.

The chain is built from TRBV18 and TRBJ1-2; TCRdb reports TRBD1, a call that lacks DNA to check it against. The V gene's germline CDR1 is KGHSH and CDR2 LQKENI. The CDR3 contains 15 residues. CDR3 in amino acids: CASSPNHPGGYGYTF.

The chain has TRBV29-1 and TRBJ1-2; TCRdb's D gene call, TRBD1, goes unchecked for lack of DNA. The V gene's germline CDR1 is SQVTM and CDR2 ANQGSEA. This CDR3 comprises 15 residues. The CDR3 reads CSVEGLGAESYGYTF.

V and J are TRBV5-1 and TRBJ1-1. Per the germline V gene, CDR1 is SGHRS and CDR2 is YFSETQ. The CDR3 runs 14 residues. The CDR3 loop is CASTSQPESTEAFF.

The J gene is TRBJ2-7, the V gene TRBV3-1; TCRdb calls TRBD2, which cannot be checked without DNA. This CDR3 region has 14 residues. Germline V CDR1 and CDR2: LGHDT, YNNKEL (reference sequence). CDR3 amino acids: CASSPSTRRYEQYF.

The V and J genes are TRBV24-1 and TRBJ1-1. Germline CDR1 and CDR2: KGHDR and SFDVKD. The CDR3 runs to 13 residues. CDR3 in amino acids: CATSDRQRSKAFF.

The rearrangement joins TRBV27 to TRBJ1-1; TCRdb reports TRBD1, a call that lacks DNA to check it against. This CDR3 has 12 residues. CDR1 is MNHEY and CDR2 is SMNVEV in the germline V gene (reference sequence). CDR3: CASSYTEGEAFF.